This TCR beta chain was recorded in a study of glioma-infiltrating T cells after dendritic cell vaccination. The overall study: Autologous tumor lysate-pulsed dendritic cell vaccination was given between the early 2000s and the early 2010s.

The data were produced by immunoSEQ multiplex PCR, yet TCRdb's version contains in-frame clones alone and is incomplete. The table lists 75,000 to 95,000 clones, 87% of them singletons. As to time point: after dendritic cell vaccination, including at tumor progression/relapse. No glioblastoma patient carried an isocitrate dehydrogenase mutation. Germline V lookup: CDR1 LNHDA, CDR2 SQIVND (reference sequence). This CDR3 is 14 amino acids long. With 5 bases clipped from V and 4 bases from J, the junction kept 6 bases outside the gene matches. The rearrangement uses TRBV19 and TRBJ1-1; TRBD1 aligns across 8 bases. Specimen: blood, collected after dendritic cell vaccination. This clonotype originated in a human donor with glioblastoma. The CDR3 DNA sequence: TGTGCCAGTAGTTGGAGGACAGGGTTCACTGAAGCTTTCTTT. Translating gives CASSWRTGFTEAFF.